The 2 T cell receptor beta chains reported below all come from one sample, sequenced in a study of blood T cell repertoires in COVID-19. Assay used: immunoSEQ multiplex PCR; TCRdb lists only in-frame clones, some missing. Altogether 30,000 or so clones are present, nearly 90% being singletons, with the ten largest covering roughly 8.2%. Material for sequencing was peripheral blood. These receptors were collected from a man aged 60 to 75 with COVID-19, enrolled during active disease.

V and J are TRBV7-2 and TRBJ2-7; no reliable D call. The CDR3 has 13 amino acids. CDR1 and CDR2 from the germline V gene are SGHTA and FQGNSA. The germline V and J ends were trimmed by 5 bases and 4 bases, with 12 bases remaining between them. DNA for the CDR3: TGTGCCAGCAGCCCTGGAGACGGGTACGAGCAGTACTTC. Encoded protein: CASSPGDGYEQYF.

This clone was seen more than once but under ten times. Sequence at one end of the junction differs from germline and may be a read error. The chain links TRBV5-6 to TRBJ2-1, with 11 positions matching TRBD2. The CDR3 spans 13 residues. Germline V gives CDR1 SGHDT, CDR2 YYEEEE. The CDR3 region is CASSSMTSGKVIF. The CDR3 nucleotides read TGTGCCAGCAGCTCCATGACTAGCGGGAAAGTTATCTTC.